These 27 T cell receptor beta chains came from one sample sequenced in a study of control samples from healthy donors and cancer patients. Libraries were prepared by immunoSEQ multiplex PCR; TCRdb keeps only in-frame clonotypes and omits some of them. This table holds approximately 52,000 clones, approximately 85% found once. Sequenced input: blood. The receptor set was obtained from a man aged 50 to 59 in good health.

CDR3 in amino acids: CASSVAYRGETQYF. The CDR3 bases are TGTGCCAGCAGCGTAGCGTATAGAGGAGAGACCCAGTACTTC. The chain has TRBV9 and TRBJ2-5; D unresolved. V was clipped by 0 bases and J by 4 bases, with 10 bases between them. CDR1 and CDR2 (germline): SGDLS, YYNGEE. This CDR3 contains 14 residues.

The chain's CDR3 is CASSFGLWGRTDTQYF. For the CDR3, the DNA is TGTGCCAGCAGCTTCGGGCTTTGGGGGCGCACAGATACGCAGTATTTT. V and J are TRBV7-8 and TRBJ2-3; D is perhaps TRBD1 (6 bases). Germline CDR1 and CDR2: SGHVS and FQNEAQ. Trimming removed 3 bases from V and 1 base from J, with 14 bases in between. This CDR3 has 16 amino acids.

The chain recombines TRBV11-2 with TRBJ2-5, with 15 nucleotides matching TRBD2. The CDR3 spans 16 residues. Germline loops: CDR1 SGHAT, CDR2 FQNNGV. The J segment lost 5 bases and the V segment lost 1 base, leaving 2 bases of the junction unmatched. CDR3 nucleotide sequence: TGTGCCAGCAGCTTAGGAGGACTAGCGGGAGGGGAGACCCAGTACTTC. Its protein product is CASSLGGLAGGETQYF.

V and J are TRBV27 and TRBJ2-7; 7 nucleotides agree with TRBD1. The CDR3 spans 15 residues. Germline CDR1 is MNHEY and CDR2 is SMNVEV (reference sequence). After removal of 4 bases from V and 6 bases from J, the junction contained 12 bases not matched to a gene. In DNA, the CDR3 is TGTGCCAGCAGTTCCCCCGGGACAGCGTCGTCCGAGCAGTACTTC. Translation: CASSSPGTASSEQYF.

The chain couples TRBV27 to TRBJ2-1; TRBD2 aligns across 7 bases. This CDR3 comprises 16 residues. Germline V gene sequence: CDR1 MNHEY, CDR2 SMNVEV (reference sequence). The V gene end was trimmed by 6 bases and the J gene end by 0 bases; junction bases not matched to a gene: 8. CDR3 sequence reads: CASRTSTPDSYNEQFF. The CDR3 region has the DNA TGTGCCAGCAGGACTAGCACCCCCGACTCCTACAATGAGCAGTTCTTC.

The V call is TRBV2, the J call TRBJ2-1, with TRBD2 matching 8 bases. Trimming at V came to 9 bases and at J to 4 bases, leaving 8 bases not matched to a gene. Germline V gene sequence: CDR1 SNHLY, CDR2 FYNNEI. The CDR3 length is 14 residues. The CDR3 sequence is CASGGGHTYNEQFF. The CDR3 nucleotides read TGTGCCAGTGGCGGGGGGCATACTTACAATGAGCAGTTCTTC.

The rearrangement joins TRBV7-7 to TRBJ2-5; 8 nucleotides line up with TRBD1. The V and J ends lost 2 bases and 4 bases, in that order; junction bases with no gene match: 6. This CDR3 has 15 residues. Germline V gene lookup returns CDR1 SSHAT and CDR2 FNYEAQ (reference sequence). The CDR3, as DNA: TGTGCCAGCAGCTTAACGACAGGGGCCTCAGAGACCCAGTACTTC. It specifies CASSLTTGASETQYF.

V and J are TRBV5-1 and TRBJ1-4, with TRBD1 matching 11 bases. With 4 bases clipped from V and 3 bases from J, the junction kept 5 bases outside the gene matches. CDR3 length equals 16 residues. In germline, CDR1 is SGHRS, CDR2 YFSETQ. The CDR3 DNA follows: TGCGCCAGCAGCCCGGAGGGACAGGGGGCTAATGAAAAACTGTTTTTT. Encoded protein: CASSPEGQGANEKLFF.

The chain employs TRBV7-8 and TRBJ2-3; 8 positions agree with TRBD2. This CDR3 has 16 residues. Germline-derived CDR1 and CDR2 are SGHVS and FQNEAQ. V was pared by 5 bases and J by 0 bases, with 7 bases of the junction left unmatched. The DNA of the CDR3 is TGTGCCAGCAGCATTACTAGCGGAACTAGCACAGATACGCAGTATTTT. Translation gives CASSITSGTSTDTQYF.

The chain is built from TRBV12-3 or TRBV12-4 and TRBJ1-5, with D unclear. Between the trimmed V and J ends, which lost 0 bases and 6 bases, there was a span of 6 bases. The CDR3 spans 13 residues. The CDR3 nucleotides read TGTGCCAGCAGTTTAGCGAGAGGTCAGCCCCAGCATTTT. This encodes CASSLARGQPQHF.

This clone was observed a single time. This chain connects TRBV7-2 to TRBJ2-2, with unresolved D. The V and J ends lost 2 bases and 9 bases respectively, with 7 bases between them. The length of the CDR3 is 12 residues. Germline CDR1 and CDR2: SGHTA and FQGNSA. The CDR3 loop reads CASSLRYRELFF. The DNA for the CDR3 is TGTGCCAGCAGCTTAAGGTACCGGGAGCTGTTTTTT.

The rearrangement links TRBV14 to TRBJ2-3; 9 bases fit TRBD2. Germline V gives CDR1 SGHDN, CDR2 FVKESK. The CDR3 covers 19 residues. J gave up 0 bases and V 1 base, and 11 bases lay outside the gene matches. The CDR3 nucleotides read TGTGCCAGCAGCCAAGGCCTAGCGGGAAGACGAACTAGCACAGATACGCAGTATTTT. Translation gives CASSQGLAGRRTSTDTQYF.

CDR3 amino acids: CASSLALGPNQPQHF. The CDR3 DNA reads as TGTGCCAGCAGTTTGGCCCTCGGACCCAATCAGCCCCAGCATTTT. The chain is built from TRBV27 and TRBJ1-5, with D unclear. In germline, CDR1 is MNHEY, CDR2 SMNVEV (reference sequence). CDR3 size: 15 residues. V was trimmed by 3 bases and J by 3 bases, leaving 12 bases between them.

The V call is TRBV3-1 (or the pseudogene TRBV3-2), the J call TRBJ1-1; D not certain. Trimming pared 1 base from V and 2 bases from J, leaving 20 bases between. Germline-derived CDR1 and CDR2 are LGHDT and YNNKEL (reference sequence). CDR3 length: 18 residues. The CDR3 nucleotides are TGTGCCAGCAGCCAAGGAGGGTTTCACGAGGACCTAAACACTGAAGCTTTCTTT. Translation: CASSQGGFHEDLNTEAFF.

This clone has more than one count but fewer than ten. The chain recombines TRBV19 with TRBJ2-7; D tentatively fits TRBD1 or TRBD2 (5 bases each). The germline CDR1 and CDR2 sequences are LNHDA and SQIVND (reference sequence). CDR3 size: 14 residues. V was cut by 6 bases and J by 3 bases, with 15 bases left in between. The DNA for the CDR3 is TGTGCCAGTAGCCGGGACGGGACCATCTACGAGCAGTACTTC. Translated, it gives CASSRDGTIYEQYF.

The rearrangement joins TRBV5-1 to TRBJ2-1; D is ambiguous. This CDR3 has 13 residues. Germline assignment: CDR1 SGHRS and CDR2 YFSETQ. The V end was cut by 0 bases, the J end by 9 bases, with 10 bases between. This CDR3 is CASSLEGSTEQFF. DNA for the CDR3: TGCGCCAGCAGCTTGGAAGGTAGCACTGAGCAGTTCTTC.

V is TRBV7-9 and J is TRBJ2-1, with 12 bases matching TRBD2. The CDR3 sequence is 16 residues long. Germline lookup yields CDR1 SEHNR and CDR2 FQNEAQ (reference sequence). The ends lost 5 bases at V and 8 bases at J; junction bases unmatched: 10. CDR3 coding DNA: TGTGCCAGCAGCCCGGGACTAGCGGGTAGTTACGATGAGCAGTTCTTC. Amino acids: CASSPGLAGSYDEQFF.

The chain uses TRBV10-3 and TRBJ2-5, with 11 bases matching TRBD2. Germline trimming cut 6 bases from V and 9 bases from J; bases unmatched to any gene: 12. The germline V gene has CDR1 ENHRY and CDR2 SYGVKD. The CDR3 contains 15 residues. This chain's CDR3 is CAISEGLAGGGAQYF. The CDR3 DNA is TGTGCCATCAGCGAAGGACTAGCGGGCGGAGGAGCCCAGTACTTC.

The DNA for the CDR3 is TGTGCCTCCAGGGTGGGACAGTCCTACGAGCAGTACTTC. Its protein product is CASRVGQSYEQYF. The genes are TRBV19 and TRBJ2-7; TRBD1 agrees at 7 bases. This CDR3 has 13 residues. The V and J ends lost 11 bases and 1 base, in that order; junction bases with no gene match: 8. The germline gives CDR1 LNHDA, CDR2 SQIVND (reference sequence).

This clone turned up a few times. This sequence joins TRBV23-1 and TRBJ2-3, with TRBD1 matching 8 bases. TRBV23-1 is flagged as an ORF with uncertain function. This CDR3 comprises 16 residues. The V and J ends lost 6 bases and 0 bases, in that order; junction bases with no gene match: 8. CDR3 amino acids: CASSRGPGLSTDTQYF. In nucleotides, the CDR3 is TGCGCCAGCAGCAGGGGGCCGGGACTTAGCACAGATACGCAGTATTTT.

This clone showed up just once. The rearrangement links TRBV25-1 to TRBJ1-2; D gene uncertain. Per the germline V gene, CDR1 is MGHDK and CDR2 is SYGVNS. The CDR3 totals 16 residues. The V gene lost 1 base and the J gene lost 6 bases, with 18 bases spanning the gap. CDR3 DNA sequence: TGTGCCAGCAGTGAATGGTGGGAAGGGAATACTAATGGCTACACCTTC. Encoded protein: CASSEWWEGNTNGYTF.

The V call is TRBV3-1 (or the pseudogene TRBV3-2), the J call TRBJ2-6, with 7 positions matching TRBD1. The germline V gene has CDR1 LGHDT and CDR2 YNNKEL (reference sequence). The junction had 7 bases not matched to a gene; V was cut back by 5 bases and J by 0 bases. The CDR3 contains 17 residues. CDR3: CASSSPGQFSGANVLTF. The CDR3 coding sequence is TGTGCCAGCAGCTCTCCGGGACAGTTCTCTGGGGCCAACGTCCTGACTTTC.

There are a few counts of this clone. The V gene is TRBV2, the J gene TRBJ1-5, with a weak D call TRBD1 (6 bases). Germline values: CDR1 SNHLY, CDR2 FYNNEI. Trimming took off 1 base at V and 0 bases at J, with 16 bases between the two ends. The length of the CDR3 is 18 residues. In DNA form, the CDR3 reads TGTGCCAGCAGTGAAGAGGAGGGGGGAGGGCTTAGCAATCAGCCCCAGCATTTT. It yields the protein CASSEEEGGGLSNQPQHF.

The chain is built from TRBV5-1 and TRBJ2-3; TRBD2 agrees at 10 bases. V was pared by 4 bases and J by 0 bases, with 5 bases of the junction left unmatched. This CDR3 contains 16 residues. Germline-derived CDR1 and CDR2 are SGHRS and YFSETQ. CDR3 in DNA: TGCGCCAGCAGCGCCATGACTAGCGGGAGCACAGATACGCAGTATTTT. Translation: CASSAMTSGSTDTQYF.

This rearrangement joins TRBV28 to TRBJ1-2; 7 bases match TRBD1. CDR1 is MDHEN, CDR2 SYDVKM, per germline. Unmatched junction bases numbered 10, after V lost 5 bases and J lost 7 bases. The CDR3 covers 14 residues. The CDR3 sequence: CASSLYMTGSGYTF. DNA for the CDR3: TGTGCCAGCAGTCTATACATGACAGGGTCTGGCTACACCTTC.

This clone was recorded once. This chain connects TRBV25-1 to TRBJ1-1; D uncertain. Deletions cut 1 base from V and 1 base from J, with 13 bases between. CDR1 and CDR2 from the germline V gene are MGHDK and SYGVNS. The CDR3 extends over 16 amino acids. This CDR3 is CASSELGTVENTEAFF. CDR3 in DNA: TGTGCCAGCAGTGAATTGGGAACAGTCGAGAACACTGAAGCTTTCTTT.

This chain connects TRBV18 to TRBJ1-4, with 7 bases lining up with TRBD1. The CDR3 loop spans 17 amino acids. V lost 6 bases, J lost 0 bases, and 10 bases stayed unmatched. Germline V gene sequence: CDR1 KGHSH, CDR2 LQKENI. The chain's CDR3 is CASSRLRDSSTNEKLFF. Here the CDR3 DNA reads TGTGCCAGCTCCCGACTCCGGGACAGTTCAACTAATGAAAAACTGTTTTTT.